A selection of T cell receptor beta chains follows, all from one sample in a study of T cell repertoires in cytomegalovirus infection. One entry per CDR3 protein, called by TCRdb with MiXCR from the reads. The table records 160,000 or so distinct CDR3 sequences, 15% to 20% of them present only once. Sequenced input: CD8+ T cells from PBMCs. The receptors shown here come from a human donor in good health (CMV status not recorded). Some clones in this sample may be carry-over from other donors' samples. Each CDR3 is given with its conserved first and last residue. Not all rows give a size; the values are once, few, many and, for expanded clones, a class.

TRBV29-1	TRBJ2-4	.	CSAVGLAKNIQYF
TRBV15	TRBJ1-2	.	CATSRDRQTYGYTF
TRBV7-2	TRBJ2-2	medium-sized	CASSSHALAGDHTGELFF
TRBV7-6	TRBJ2-7	.	CASSPGRGLEQYF
TRBV7-8	TRBJ2-5	.	CASSSRTSGKTQYF
TRBV19	TRBJ1-2	.	CASSRGDGYTF
TRBV6-2/TRBV6-3	TRBJ2-1	few	CASIQPTGDLREQFF
TRBV7-2	TRBJ1-6	few	CASSLRQGPDSPLHF
TRBV7-9	TRBJ1-2	.	CASSPPGANYGYTF
TRBV5-1	TRBJ2-1	.	CASSLDQGASYNEQFF
TRBV4-2	TRBJ2-2	.	CASSQEREARTGELFF
TRBV29-1	TRBJ1-2	.	CSMLGDNYGYTF
TRBV12-3/TRBV12-4	TRBJ2-2	.	CASSFSGDSGGELFF
TRBV6-2/TRBV6-3	TRBJ2-7	few	CASSQPGLVYEQYF
TRBV20-1	TRBJ2-3	few	CSARVRETGTDTQYF
TRBV29-1	TRBJ2-1	.	CSAPGQVQWDEQFF
TRBV20-1	TRBJ2-3	.	CSAYSGRVDTQYF
TRBV5-1	TRBJ2-3	.	CASSLGLSGGASDTQYF
TRBV7-6	TRBJ2-7	few	CASSLGQGYLYEQYF
TRBV7-2	TRBJ2-7	few	CASSFGHLLSSYEQYF
TRBV25-1	TRBJ2-7	.	CASSESGEQYF
TRBV20-1	TRBJ1-6	few	CSARGGQINSPLHF
TRBV10-3	TRBJ2-5	few	CAISPSGRAVETQYF
TRBV20-1	TRBJ2-2	.	CSALAGGLTGELFF
TRBV7-3	TRBJ2-1	few	CASSLPDSSYNEQFF
TRBV29-1	TRBJ2-7	few	CSVFGSSYEQYF
TRBV12-5	TRBJ1-2	.	CASGFGRANYGYTF
TRBV4-3	TRBJ2-2	few	CASSPPPENTGELFF
TRBV7-2	TRBJ2-7	.	CASSLAGHYEQYF
TRBV4-2	TRBJ1-5	few	CASRQIGTVNSNQPQHF
TRBV6-5	TRBJ1-5	few	CASSINSNQPQHF
TRBV12-3/TRBV12-4	TRBJ2-7	.	CASSLNPHYEQYF
TRBV6-1	TRBJ1-1	few	CASSGNRGADTEAFF
TRBV12-3/TRBV12-4	TRBJ1-1	many	CASRKNPGRNTEAFF
TRBV7-1	TRBJ2-2	.	CAGRQGSNTGELFF
TRBV7-2	TRBJ2-7	.	CASSFTEPGREQYF
TRBV28	TRBJ2-1	.	CASSHRQGSSSYNEQFF
TRBV7-9	TRBJ2-7	few	CASSPHPRDTSYEQYF
TRBV29-1	TRBJ2-6	.	CSVDDTSGANVLTF
TRBV6-2/TRBV6-3	TRBJ2-7	.	CASSHSGSFEGSHEQYF
TRBV7-9	TRBJ1-3	many	CASSSGGSSGNTIYF
TRBV28	TRBJ2-3	few	CASSLDQSTDTQYF
TRBV6-2/TRBV6-3	TRBJ2-1	.	CASSPNLVEQFF
TRBV28	TRBJ2-3	.	CASSLALGDTQYF
TRBV4-2	TRBJ1-2	few	CASSQGGQGQRSGIDGYTF
TRBV3-1	TRBJ2-5	.	CASSQVGGGYQETQYF
TRBV7-2	TRBJ2-5	few	CASSVRLAGLTQETQYF
TRBV30	TRBJ2-7	.	CAWSVRGGFYEQYF
TRBV20-1	TRBJ2-7	.	CSAKNSRGPNYEQHF
TRBV6-2/TRBV6-3	TRBJ2-5	few	CASSYTGTLETQYF
TRBV7-9	TRBJ2-1	few	CASSYGTLNEQFF
TRBV7-9	TRBJ2-7	.	CASSRWTSGADYEQYF
TRBV7-2	TRBJ2-1	few	CASSTLGNEQFF
TRBV19	TRBJ2-3	.	CASSPRLGTSTDTQYF
TRBV6-1	TRBJ2-7	.	CASSDFAGSNYEQYF
TRBV11-2	TRBJ2-7	.	CASSRPGTHEQYF
TRBV28	TRBJ2-1	few	CASSKGQGRGLNEQFF
TRBV4-1	TRBJ2-1	few	CASSQDPTSGSRGEQFF
TRBV20-1	TRBJ2-7	once	CSARDLPRLAGGHEQYF
TRBV19	TRBJ2-1	.	CASSIGTGFTYNEQFF